This TCR beta chain is drawn from a study of cytomegalovirus exposure and HLA in healthy donors. Looking at the study overall: A later analysis reported the 130 or so validation repertoires used the same platform as the roughly 670 first-cohort repertoires.

This clone has a handful of counts. It was the approximately 110-subject validation cohort, separate from the approximately 620-subject first cohort, to which the donors belonged. Trimming removed 2 bases at V and 5 bases at J, with 4 bases between. Germline CDR1 SGHTA, CDR2 FQGNSA. The CDR3 is 12 residues long. Assay used: immunoSEQ multiplex PCR; TCRdb lists only in-frame clones, some missing. The sample includes a few hundred thousand clones, just over 85% of them seen just once. This sequence joins TRBV7-2 and TRBJ1-5; no definite D call. The sequencing sample was made of PBMCs. The receptor's source is a woman younger than 35 in good health and CMV-seronegative. The CDR3 loop is CASSLFDQPQHF. CDR3 coding DNA: TGTGCCAGCAGCTTATTCGATCAGCCCCAGCATTTT.